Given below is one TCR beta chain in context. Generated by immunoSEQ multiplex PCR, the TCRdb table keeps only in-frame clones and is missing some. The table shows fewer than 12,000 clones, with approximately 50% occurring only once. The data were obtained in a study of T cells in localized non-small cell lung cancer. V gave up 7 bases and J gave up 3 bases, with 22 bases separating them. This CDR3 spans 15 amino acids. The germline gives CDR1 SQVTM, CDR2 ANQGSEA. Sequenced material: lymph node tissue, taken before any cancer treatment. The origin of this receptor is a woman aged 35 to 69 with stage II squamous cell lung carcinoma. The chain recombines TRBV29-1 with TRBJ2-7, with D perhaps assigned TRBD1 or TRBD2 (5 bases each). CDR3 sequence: CSAMTPGPLIYEQYF. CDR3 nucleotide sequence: TGCAGCGCCATGACCCCGGGACCCCTCATCTACGAGCAGTACTTC.